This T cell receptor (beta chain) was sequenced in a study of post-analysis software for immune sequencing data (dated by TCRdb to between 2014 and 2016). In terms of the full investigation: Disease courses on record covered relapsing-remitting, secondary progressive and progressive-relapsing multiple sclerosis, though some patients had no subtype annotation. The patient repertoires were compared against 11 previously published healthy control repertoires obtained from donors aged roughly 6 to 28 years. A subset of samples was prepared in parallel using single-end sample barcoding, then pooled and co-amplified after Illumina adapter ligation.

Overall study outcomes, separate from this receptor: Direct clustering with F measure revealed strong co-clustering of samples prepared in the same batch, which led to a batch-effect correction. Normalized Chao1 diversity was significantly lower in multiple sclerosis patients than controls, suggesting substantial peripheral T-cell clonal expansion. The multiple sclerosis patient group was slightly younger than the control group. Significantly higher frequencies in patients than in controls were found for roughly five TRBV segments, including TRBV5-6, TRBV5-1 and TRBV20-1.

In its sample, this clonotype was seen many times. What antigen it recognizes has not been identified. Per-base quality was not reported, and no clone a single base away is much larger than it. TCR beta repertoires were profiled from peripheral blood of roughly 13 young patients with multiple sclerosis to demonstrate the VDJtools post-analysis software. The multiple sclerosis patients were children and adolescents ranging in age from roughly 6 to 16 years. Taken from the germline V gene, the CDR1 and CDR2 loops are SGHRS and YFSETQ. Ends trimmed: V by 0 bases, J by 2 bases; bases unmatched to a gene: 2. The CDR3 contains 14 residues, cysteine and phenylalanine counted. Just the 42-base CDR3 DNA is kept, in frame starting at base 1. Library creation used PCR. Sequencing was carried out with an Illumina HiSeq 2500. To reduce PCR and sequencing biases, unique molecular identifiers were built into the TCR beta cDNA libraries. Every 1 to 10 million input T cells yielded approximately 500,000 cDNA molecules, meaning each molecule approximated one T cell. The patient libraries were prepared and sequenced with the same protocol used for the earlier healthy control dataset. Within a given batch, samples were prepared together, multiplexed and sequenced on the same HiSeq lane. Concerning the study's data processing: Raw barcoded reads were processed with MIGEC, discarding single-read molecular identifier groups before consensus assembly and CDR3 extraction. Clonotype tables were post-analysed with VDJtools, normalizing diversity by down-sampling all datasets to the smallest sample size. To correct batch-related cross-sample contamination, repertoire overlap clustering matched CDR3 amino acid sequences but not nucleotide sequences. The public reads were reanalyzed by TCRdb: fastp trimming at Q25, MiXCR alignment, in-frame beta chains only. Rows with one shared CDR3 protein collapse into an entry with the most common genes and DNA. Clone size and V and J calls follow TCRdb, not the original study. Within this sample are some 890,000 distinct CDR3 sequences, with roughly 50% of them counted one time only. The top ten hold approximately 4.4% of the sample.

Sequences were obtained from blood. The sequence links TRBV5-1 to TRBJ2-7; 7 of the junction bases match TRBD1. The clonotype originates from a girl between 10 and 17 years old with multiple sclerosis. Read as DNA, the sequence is TGCGCCAGCAGCTTGGGAGGGACAGCCTACGAGCAGTACTTC. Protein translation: CASSLGGTAYEQYF.